The following is a TCR beta chain sequence with its context. The data originate from a study of blood T cell repertoires in COVID-19. How the authors handled the data: Estimation of nucleated cell counts was performed using reference gene primer amplification. Clones were read by immunoSEQ multiplex PCR, and TCRdb kept only the in-frame ones, dropping some. That table is the source of V, J and clone size, and D and trimming were worked out from the DNA. The data hold 60,000 to 80,000 clones, with approximately 92% observed a single time. The CDR3 covers 15 residues. CDR1 SGHRS and CDR2 YFSETQ come from the germline V gene. J gave up 6 bases and V 4 bases, and 9 bases lay outside the gene matches.

This chain uses TRBV5-1 with TRBJ1-5; 8 bases map to TRBD1. The sequence was obtained from a human donor in a cohort sampled during active COVID-19. Sequenced sample: peripheral blood. CDR3 nucleotides: TGCGCCAGCAGCCCTGGACAGGGAGAAGGTCAGCCCCAGCATTTT. It is translated as CASSPGQGEGQPQHF.